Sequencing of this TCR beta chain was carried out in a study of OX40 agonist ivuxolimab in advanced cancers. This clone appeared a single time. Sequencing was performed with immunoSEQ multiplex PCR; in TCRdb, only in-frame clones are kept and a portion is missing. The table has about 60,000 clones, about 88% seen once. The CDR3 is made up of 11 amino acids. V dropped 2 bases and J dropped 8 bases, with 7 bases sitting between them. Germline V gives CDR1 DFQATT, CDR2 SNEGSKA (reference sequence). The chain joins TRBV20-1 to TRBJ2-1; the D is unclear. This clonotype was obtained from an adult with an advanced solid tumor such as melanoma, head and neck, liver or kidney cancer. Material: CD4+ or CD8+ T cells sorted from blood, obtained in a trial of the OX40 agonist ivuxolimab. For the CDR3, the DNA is TGCAGTGCTAGAAGGTTGGATGAGCAGTTCTTC. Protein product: CSARRLDEQFF.